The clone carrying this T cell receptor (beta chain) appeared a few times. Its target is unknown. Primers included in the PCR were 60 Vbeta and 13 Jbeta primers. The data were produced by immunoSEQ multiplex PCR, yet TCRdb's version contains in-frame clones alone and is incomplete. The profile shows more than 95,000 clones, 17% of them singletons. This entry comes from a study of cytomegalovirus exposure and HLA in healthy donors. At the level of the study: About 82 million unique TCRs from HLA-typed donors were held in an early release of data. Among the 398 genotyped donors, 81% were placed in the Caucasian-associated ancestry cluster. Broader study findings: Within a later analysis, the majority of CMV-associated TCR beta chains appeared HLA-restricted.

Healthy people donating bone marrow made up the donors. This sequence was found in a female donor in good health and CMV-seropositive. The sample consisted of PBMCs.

The CDR3 here is CASSQENQADEQFF. The CDR3 bases are TGCGCCAGCAGCCAAGAGAATCAGGCCGATGAGCAGTTCTTC. This chain joins TRBV4-3 and TRBJ2-1; no clear D gene. Trimming shortened V by 0 bases and J by 8 bases, and 11 bases separated the two germline ends. This CDR3 spans 14 amino acids. In germline, CDR1 is LGHNA, CDR2 YSLEER.